This TCR beta chain was retrieved from a study of shared clonotypes between healthy human individuals. The table came from immunoSEQ multiplex PCR; TCRdb's copy has only in-frame clones and leaves some out. The table has 450,000 to 500,000 clones, approximately 81% seen once. The CDR3 has 16 amino acids. Looked up from germline, CDR1 is SGHAT and CDR2 is FQNNGV. V was clipped by 1 base and J by 5 bases, with 15 bases between them. The sequenced material came from PBMCs. The rearrangement links TRBV11-2 to TRBJ2-1, with D maybe TRBD2 (6 bases). This sequence was found in a woman aged 40 to 49 in good health. Some clones in this sample may be carry-over from other donors' samples. The DNA of the CDR3 is TGTGCCAGCAGCTTAGGATGGGGGGAAGCTCACAATGAGCAGTTCTTC. As protein: CASSLGWGEAHNEQFF.